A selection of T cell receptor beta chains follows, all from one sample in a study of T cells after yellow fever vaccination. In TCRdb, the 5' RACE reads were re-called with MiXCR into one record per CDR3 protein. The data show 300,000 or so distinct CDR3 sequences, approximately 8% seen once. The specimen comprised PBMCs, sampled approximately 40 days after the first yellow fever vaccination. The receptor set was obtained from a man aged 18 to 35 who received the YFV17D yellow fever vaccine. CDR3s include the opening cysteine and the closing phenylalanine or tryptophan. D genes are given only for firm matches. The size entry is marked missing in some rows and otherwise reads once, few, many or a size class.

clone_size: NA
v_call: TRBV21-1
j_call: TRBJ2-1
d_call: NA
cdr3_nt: TGTGCCAGCAGCCCCCGGGACAGTCTCTACAATGAGCAGTTCTTC
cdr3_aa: CASSPRDSLYNEQFF

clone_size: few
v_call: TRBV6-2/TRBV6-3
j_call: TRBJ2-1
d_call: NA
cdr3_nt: TGTGCCAGCAAGGGGGAAAACCATGAGCAGTTCTTC
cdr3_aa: CASKGENHEQFF

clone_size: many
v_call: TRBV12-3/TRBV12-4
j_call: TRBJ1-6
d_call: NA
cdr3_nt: TGTGCCAGCAGCCCTAGGGGGGCAGGTTCACCCCTCCACTTT
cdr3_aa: CASSPRGAGSPLHF

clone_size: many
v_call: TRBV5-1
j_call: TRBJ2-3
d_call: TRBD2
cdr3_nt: TGCGCCAGCAGCCCCTACTCGGGCGGGGGAGCCACAGATACGCAGTATTTT
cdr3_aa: CASSPYSGGGATDTQYF

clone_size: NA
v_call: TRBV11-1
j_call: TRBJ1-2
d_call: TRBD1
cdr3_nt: TGTGCCAGCAGCTCCTCTACCGGGACAGGCATTCTCTTCTATGGCTACACCTTC
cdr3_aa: CASSSSTGTGILFYGYTF

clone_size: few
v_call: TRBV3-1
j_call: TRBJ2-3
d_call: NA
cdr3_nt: TGTGCCAGCAGCCACGACACAGATACGCAGTATTTT
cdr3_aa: CASSHDTDTQYF

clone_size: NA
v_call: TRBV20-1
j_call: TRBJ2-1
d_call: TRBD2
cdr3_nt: TGCAGTGCTAGAAGCACTAGCGGGGGCCTTAGCTCCTACAATGAGCAGTTCTTC
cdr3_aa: CSARSTSGGLSSYNEQFF

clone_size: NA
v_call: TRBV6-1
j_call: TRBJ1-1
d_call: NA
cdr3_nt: TGTGCCAGCAGTAAAGGGGAGTGGGGCACTGAAGCTTTCTTT
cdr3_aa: CASSKGEWGTEAFF

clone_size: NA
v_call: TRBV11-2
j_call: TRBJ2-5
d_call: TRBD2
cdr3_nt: TGTGCCAGCAGCTTAGTGGGCGGGGGGGACCAAGAGACCCAGTACTTC
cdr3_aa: CASSLVGGGDQETQYF

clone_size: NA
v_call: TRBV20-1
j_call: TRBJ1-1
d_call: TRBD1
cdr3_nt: TGCAGTGCTTACCGGGACAGGAACACTGAAGCTTTCTTT
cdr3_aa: CSAYRDRNTEAFF

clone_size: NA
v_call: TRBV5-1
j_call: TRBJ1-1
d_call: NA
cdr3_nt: TGCGCCAGCAGCTTGGCCTCTCTGGGTAGAATTACCACTGAAGCTTTCTTT
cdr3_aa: CASSLASLGRITTEAFF

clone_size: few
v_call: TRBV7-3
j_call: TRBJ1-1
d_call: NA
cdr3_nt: TGTGCCAGCAGCTTGGGACTTGGGGGCATGAACACTGAAGCTTTCTTT
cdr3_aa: CASSLGLGGMNTEAFF

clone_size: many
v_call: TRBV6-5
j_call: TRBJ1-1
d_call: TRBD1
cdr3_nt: TGTGCCAGCAGTTTGTACAGGGGCACTGAAGCTTTCTTT
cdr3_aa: CASSLYRGTEAFF

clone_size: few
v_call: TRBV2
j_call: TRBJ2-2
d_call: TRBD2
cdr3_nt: TGTGCCAGCACTGTGGGGAGGGCGGGCACCGGGGAGCTGTTTTTT
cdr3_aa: CASTVGRAGTGELFF

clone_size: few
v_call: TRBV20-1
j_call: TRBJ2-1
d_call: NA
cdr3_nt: TGCAGTGCTAGAGAAGTCTCCCGGGGGCCTGTTTTGTTCTTC
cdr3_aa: CSAREVSRGPVLFF

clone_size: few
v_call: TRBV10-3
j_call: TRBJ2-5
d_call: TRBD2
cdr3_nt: TGTGCCATCAGTGGGGGGACTAGCGGGGGGGCGCCGGAGACCCAGTACTTC
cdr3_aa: CAISGGTSGGAPETQYF

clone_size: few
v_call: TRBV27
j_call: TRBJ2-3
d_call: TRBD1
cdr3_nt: TGTGCCAGCACCTCCCCAGGGGGTCCCCTGAATACGCAGTATTTT
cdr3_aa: CASTSPGGPLNTQYF

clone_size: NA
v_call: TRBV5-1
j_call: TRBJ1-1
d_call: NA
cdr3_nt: TGCGCCAGCAGCATCCTAGGACACACTGAAGCTTTCTTT
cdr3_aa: CASSILGHTEAFF

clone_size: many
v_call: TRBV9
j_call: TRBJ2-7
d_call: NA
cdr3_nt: TGTGCCAGCAGCGTAGTGCCCGGGCCCGACTACGAGCAGTACTTC
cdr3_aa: CASSVVPGPDYEQYF

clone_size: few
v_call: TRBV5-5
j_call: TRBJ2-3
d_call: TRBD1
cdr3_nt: TGTGCCAGCAGCGCCGAACAGGGGTTGGCAGATACGCAGTATTTT
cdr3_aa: CASSAEQGLADTQYF

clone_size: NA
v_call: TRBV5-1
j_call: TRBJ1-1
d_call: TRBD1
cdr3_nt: TGCGCCAGCAGCCCAGTCGACAGGGGAAAAGCTTTCTTT
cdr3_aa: CASSPVDRGKAFF

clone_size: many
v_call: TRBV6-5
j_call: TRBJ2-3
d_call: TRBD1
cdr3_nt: TGTGCCAGCAGTTACGGGACAGGGATCACAGATACGCAGTATTTT
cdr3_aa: CASSYGTGITDTQYF

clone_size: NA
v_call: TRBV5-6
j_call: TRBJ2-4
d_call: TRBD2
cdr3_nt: TGTGCCAGCAGCGAACTGACTAGCGGGGGGGTTATACAGTACTTC
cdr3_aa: CASSELTSGGVIQYF

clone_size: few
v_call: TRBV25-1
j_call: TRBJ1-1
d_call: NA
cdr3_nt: TGTGCCAGCTCACAGTACTTGAACACTGAAGCTTTCTTT
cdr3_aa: CASSQYLNTEAFF

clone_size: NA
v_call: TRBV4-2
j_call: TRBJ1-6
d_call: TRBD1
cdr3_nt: TGTGCCAGCAGACGGAATTCAGGGGGAACCGATAATTCACCCCTCCACTTT
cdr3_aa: CASRRNSGGTDNSPLHF

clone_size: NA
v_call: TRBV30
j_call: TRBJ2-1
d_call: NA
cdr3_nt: TGTGCCTGGAGTGTAGAGTCGAACTACAATGAGCAGTTCTTC
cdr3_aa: CAWSVESNYNEQFF

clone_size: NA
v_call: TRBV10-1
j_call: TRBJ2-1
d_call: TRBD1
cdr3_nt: TGCGCCAGCAGTGGAGGACAGGGGGGGAATGAGCAGTTCTTC
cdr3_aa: CASSGGQGGNEQFF

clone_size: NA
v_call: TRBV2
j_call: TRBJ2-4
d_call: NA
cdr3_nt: TGTGCCAGCAGTGAAGCGCGGAGCCACGATCTCAAAAACATTCAGTACTTC
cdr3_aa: CASSEARSHDLKNIQYF

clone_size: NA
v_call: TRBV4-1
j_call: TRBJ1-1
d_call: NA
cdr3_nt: TGCGCCAGCATAGGGCAGCCGAACACTGAAGCTTTCTTT
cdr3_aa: CASIGQPNTEAFF

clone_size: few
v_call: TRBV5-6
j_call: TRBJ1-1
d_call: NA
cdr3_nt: TGTGCCAGCAGCCCGGACAGCGCTCGATCGAACACTGAAGCTTTCTTT
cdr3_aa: CASSPDSARSNTEAFF

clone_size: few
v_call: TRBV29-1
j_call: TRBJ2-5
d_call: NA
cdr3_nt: TGCAGCGTTGAGAACCTCCTGCCGTCTGGCCCAGAGACCCAGTACTTC
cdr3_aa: CSVENLLPSGPETQYF

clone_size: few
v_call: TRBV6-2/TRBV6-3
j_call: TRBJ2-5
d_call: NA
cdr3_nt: TGTGCCAGCAGTTATGGGGGACCAGAGACCCAGTACTTC
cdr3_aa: CASSYGGPETQYF

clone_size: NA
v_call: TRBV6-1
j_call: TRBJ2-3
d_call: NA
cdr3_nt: TGTGCCACCCAACCCAGGGGTGGCACAGATACGCAGTATTTT
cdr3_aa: CATQPRGGTDTQYF

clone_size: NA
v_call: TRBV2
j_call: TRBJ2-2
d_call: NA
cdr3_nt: TGTGCCAGCAGTGAAGTTAACCGCCCCGGGGAGCTGTTTTTT
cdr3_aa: CASSEVNRPGELFF

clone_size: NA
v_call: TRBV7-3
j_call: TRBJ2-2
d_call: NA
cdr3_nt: TGTGCCAGCAGCTTAAGGGGGGACAGCCTTACGAACACCGGGGAGCTGTTTTTT
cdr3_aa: CASSLRGDSLTNTGELFF

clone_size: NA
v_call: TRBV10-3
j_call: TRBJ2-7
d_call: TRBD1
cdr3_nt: TGTGCCATCAGTGGACAGGGGGCCTACGAGCAGTACTTC
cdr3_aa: CAISGQGAYEQYF

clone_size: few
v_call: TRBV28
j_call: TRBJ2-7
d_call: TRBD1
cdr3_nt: TGTGCCAGCAGTTCGGGACAGGGACCGTGGGAGCAGTACTTC
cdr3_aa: CASSSGQGPWEQYF

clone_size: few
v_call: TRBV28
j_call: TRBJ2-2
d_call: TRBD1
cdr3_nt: TGTGCCAGCAGTGCCGCCCCCGGACAGGGAACCGGGGAGCTGTTTTTT
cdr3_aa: CASSAAPGQGTGELFF

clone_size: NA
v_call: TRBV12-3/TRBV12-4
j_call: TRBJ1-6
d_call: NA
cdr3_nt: TGTGCCAGCAGTATACAGGAGTGGACACCCCTCCACTTT
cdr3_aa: CASSIQEWTPLHF

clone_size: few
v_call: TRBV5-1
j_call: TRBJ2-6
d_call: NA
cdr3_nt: TGCGCCAGCAGCACGGCAGGGTCCGGGGCCAACGTCCTGACTTTC
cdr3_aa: CASSTAGSGANVLTF

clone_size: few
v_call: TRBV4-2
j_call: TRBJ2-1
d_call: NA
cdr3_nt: TGTGCCAGCAGCTCGGGGGCCCCATCGGGTGAGCAGTTCTTC
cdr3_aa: CASSSGAPSGEQFF

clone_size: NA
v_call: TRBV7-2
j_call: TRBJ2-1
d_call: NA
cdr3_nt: TGTGCCAGCAGCTTAGCGCGGAAGGTTAGCTATGAGCAGTTCTTC
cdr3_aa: CASSLARKVSYEQFF

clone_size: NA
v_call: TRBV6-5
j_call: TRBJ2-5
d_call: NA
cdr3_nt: TGTGCCAGCAGTTATAGCAGTGACCAGTACTTC
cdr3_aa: CASSYSSDQYF

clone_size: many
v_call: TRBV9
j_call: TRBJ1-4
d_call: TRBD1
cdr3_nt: TGTGCCAGCAGCGTAGTGGGACAGGTGATCCGGGGTGAAAAACTGTTTTTT
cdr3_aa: CASSVVGQVIRGEKLFF

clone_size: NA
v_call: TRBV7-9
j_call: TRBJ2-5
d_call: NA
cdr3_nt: TGTGCCAGCAGGCGCCCCCCCGGTCGTGGGGAGACCCAGTACTTC
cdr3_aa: CASRRPPGRGETQYF

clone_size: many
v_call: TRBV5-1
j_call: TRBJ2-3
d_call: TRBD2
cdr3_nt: TGCGCCAGCAGCTTGAAACTAGCGGGGGGTGGAGATACGCAGTATTTT
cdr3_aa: CASSLKLAGGGDTQYF

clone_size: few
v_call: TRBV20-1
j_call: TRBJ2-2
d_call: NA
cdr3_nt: TGCAGTGTACAGAGAAACGCCGGGGAGCTGTTTTTT
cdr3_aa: CSVQRNAGELFF

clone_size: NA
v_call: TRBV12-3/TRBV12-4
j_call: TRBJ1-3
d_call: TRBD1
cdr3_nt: TGTGCCAGCAGCCCGAATCCGGGACAGAAGACTACGGGTGGAAACACCATATATTTT
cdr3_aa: CASSPNPGQKTTGGNTIYF

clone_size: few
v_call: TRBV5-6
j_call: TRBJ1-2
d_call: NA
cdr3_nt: TGTGCCAGCAGCTTGCGATCCGCCGGCAACTATGGCTACACCTTC
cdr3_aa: CASSLRSAGNYGYTF

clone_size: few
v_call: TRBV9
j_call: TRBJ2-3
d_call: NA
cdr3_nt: TGTGCCAGCAGCGCCTGGCTCCAGGGAAATACGCAGTATTTT
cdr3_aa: CASSAWLQGNTQYF

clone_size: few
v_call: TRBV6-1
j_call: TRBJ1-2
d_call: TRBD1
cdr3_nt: TGTGCCAGCAGTGAAAGGGGGCATGGCTACACCTTC
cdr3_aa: CASSERGHGYTF

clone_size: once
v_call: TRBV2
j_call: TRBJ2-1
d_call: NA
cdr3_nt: TGTGCCATCTGTCCGTTGGGGGGGGGGCCGAGGTACAATGAGCAGTTCTTC
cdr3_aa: CAICPLGGGPRYNEQFF

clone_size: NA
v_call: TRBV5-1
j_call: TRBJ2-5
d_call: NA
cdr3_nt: TGCGCCAGCAGCCCTAGAGCACAGGTGGGAGAGACCCAGTACTTC
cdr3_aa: CASSPRAQVGETQYF

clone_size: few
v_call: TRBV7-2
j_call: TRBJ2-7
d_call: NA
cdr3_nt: TGTGCCAGCAGCCAGGGGGGCAATCCCTACGAGCAGTACTTC
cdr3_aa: CASSQGGNPYEQYF

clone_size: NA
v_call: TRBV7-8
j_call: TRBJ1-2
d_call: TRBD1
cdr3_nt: TGTGCCAGCAGTGCGACAGGGTTCAACTATGGCTACACCTTC
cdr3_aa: CASSATGFNYGYTF

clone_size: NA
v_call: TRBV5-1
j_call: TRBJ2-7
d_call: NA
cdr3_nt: TGCGCCAGCAGCTCCCTCCCTCGGGCTTCGGGGACCTACGAGCAGTACTTC
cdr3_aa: CASSSLPRASGTYEQYF

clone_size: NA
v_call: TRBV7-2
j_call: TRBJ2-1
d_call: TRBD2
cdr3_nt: TGTGCCAGCACCCTAGGGACTAGCCTTTACAATGAGCAGTTCTTC
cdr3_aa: CASTLGTSLYNEQFF

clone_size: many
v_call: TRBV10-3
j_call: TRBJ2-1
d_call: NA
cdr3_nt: TGTGCCATCAGTGAGTCAGGTTACGGTATCTTC
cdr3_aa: CAISESGYGIF

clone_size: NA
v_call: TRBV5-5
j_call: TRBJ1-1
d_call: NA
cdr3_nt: TGTGCCAGCAGCTTGTGGCTGGGACGATGGAACACTGAAGCTTTCTTT
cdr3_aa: CASSLWLGRWNTEAFF

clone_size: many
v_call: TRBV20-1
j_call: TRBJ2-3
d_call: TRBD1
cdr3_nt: TGCAGTGCTAACTCGATGACAGGGGGCACAGATACGCAGTATTTT
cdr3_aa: CSANSMTGGTDTQYF